This T cell receptor beta chain originates from a study of blood T cell repertoires in COVID-19. Across the whole study: In each case, the material was cDNA or gDNA derived from T cells, B-cell-depleted T cells, or PBMCs.

Original analysis: Amplification with reference gene primers provided the estimates of nucleated cell counts. Using immunoSEQ multiplex PCR, the repertoire was profiled, and TCRdb retains in-frame clones only, with some absent. The V and J calls and the clone size are those of that table, but D and trimming were determined from the DNA. The profile covers 200,000 to 300,000 clones, with more than 75% appearing a single time and roughly 3% taken by the ten largest. Germline loops: CDR1 LGHNA, CDR2 YNFKEQ. Deletions cut 3 bases from V and 4 bases from J, with 12 bases between. CDR3 length: 14 residues.

The chain employs TRBV4-2 and TRBJ1-2; TRBD1 is a possible D gene (5 bases). This receptor was obtained from a woman in her 30s who had recovered from COVID-19. Material: peripheral blood. The DNA of the CDR3 is TGTGCCAGCAGCCAGGAGCCGGGACTCTATGGCTACACCTTC. Protein: CASSQEPGLYGYTF.